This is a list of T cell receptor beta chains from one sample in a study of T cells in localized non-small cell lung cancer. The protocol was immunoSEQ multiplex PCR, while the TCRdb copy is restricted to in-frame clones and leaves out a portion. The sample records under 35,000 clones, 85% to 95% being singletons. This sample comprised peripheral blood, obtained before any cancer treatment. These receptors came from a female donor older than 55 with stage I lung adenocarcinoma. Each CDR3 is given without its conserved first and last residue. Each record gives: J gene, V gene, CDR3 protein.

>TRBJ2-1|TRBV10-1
ASSGSPRTSGSSLYNEQF
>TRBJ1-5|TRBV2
ASSGGAGYGQPQH
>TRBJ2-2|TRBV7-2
ASSLLGQVQTGELF
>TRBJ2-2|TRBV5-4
ASSSRDRDTGELF
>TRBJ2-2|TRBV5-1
ASSSRGNTGELF
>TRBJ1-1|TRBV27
ASRQGGVTNTEAF
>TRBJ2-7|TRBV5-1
ASSLVPGSSYEQY
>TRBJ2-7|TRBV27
ASSSSGGLYEQY
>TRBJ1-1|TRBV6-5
ASSSQGANTEAF
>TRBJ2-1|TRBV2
ASRGRGFYNEQF
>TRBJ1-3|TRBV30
AWSSGTGSGNTIY
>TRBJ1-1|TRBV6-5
ASILPAGLAF
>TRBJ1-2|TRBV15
ATSSPGTVLGYT
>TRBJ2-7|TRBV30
AWSKASGSYEQY
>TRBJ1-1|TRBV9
ASSVDISRQNTEAF
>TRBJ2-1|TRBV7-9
ASMTGAVSYNEQF
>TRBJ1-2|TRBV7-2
ASSVTPRAGYT
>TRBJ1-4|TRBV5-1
ASSRGQAGTGTNEKLF
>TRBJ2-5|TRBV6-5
ASSYSTLGAETQY
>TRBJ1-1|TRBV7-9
ASSLVQGEGTEAF
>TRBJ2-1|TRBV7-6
ASSLFSGSENEQF
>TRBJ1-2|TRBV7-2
ASSTRQGHGYT
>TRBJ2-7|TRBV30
AWSVSGNYEQY
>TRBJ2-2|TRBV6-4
ASSTGFGELF
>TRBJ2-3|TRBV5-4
ASSLRLSGGYDTQY
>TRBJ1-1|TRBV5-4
ASSLGAVNTEAF
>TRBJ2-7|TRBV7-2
ASSFATGHLYEQY
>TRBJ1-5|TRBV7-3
ASSLTGGGQPQH
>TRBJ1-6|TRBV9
ASRRGDNSPLH
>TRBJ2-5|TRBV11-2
ASSLEQETQY
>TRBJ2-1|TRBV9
ASSVSLDEQF
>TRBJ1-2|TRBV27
ASSPTFGQGHGYT
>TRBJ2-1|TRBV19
ASSLGTSGGNEQF
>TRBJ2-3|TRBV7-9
ASSSRRDTQY
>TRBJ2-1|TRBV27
ASNPWTSAYNEQF
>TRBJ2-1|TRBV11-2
ASSRTSGINEQF
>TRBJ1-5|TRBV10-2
ASSELSEQPQH
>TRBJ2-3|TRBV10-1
ASSDGRVGDTQY
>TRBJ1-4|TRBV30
AWSVGQGIGKLF
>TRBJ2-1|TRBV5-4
ASSSGGGGSYNEQF
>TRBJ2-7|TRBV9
ASSVGSRFYEQY
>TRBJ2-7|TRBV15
ATSRVRGGPHYEQY
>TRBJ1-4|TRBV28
ASSQGGSTNEKLF
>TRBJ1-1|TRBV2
ASSVGHRNTEAF
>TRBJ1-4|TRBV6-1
ASSREGGAEKLF
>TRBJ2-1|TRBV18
ASSPAPEQF
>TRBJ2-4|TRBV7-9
ASSRGLAGGELNIQY
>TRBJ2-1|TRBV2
ASSGAYTSGGLRSYNEQF
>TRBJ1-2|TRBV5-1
ASSLDPRQGGYGYT
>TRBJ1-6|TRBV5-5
ASSLGGGRNSPLH
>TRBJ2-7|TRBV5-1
ASSLATRVFSYEQY
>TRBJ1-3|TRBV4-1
ASSQGAGGNTIY
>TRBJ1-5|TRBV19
ASITGGQGLSQPQH
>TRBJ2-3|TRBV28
ASSPAGSLDTQY
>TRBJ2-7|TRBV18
ASSTPGRSYEQY